The 24 T cell receptor beta chains below all came from one sample that was sequenced in a study of T cell repertoires in cytomegalovirus infection. In TCRdb, the reads were re-called with MiXCR into one record per CDR3 protein. This table holds 150,000 to 200,000 distinct CDR3 sequences, approximately 30% found once. Sequencing was done on a sample of PBMCs. The receptors were sampled from a human donor in good health (CMV status not recorded). Some clones in this sample may be carry-over from other donors' samples.

The chain couples TRBV6-2 or TRBV6-3 to TRBJ2-1, with a tentative D call TRBD2 (6 bases). Germline lookup yields CDR1 MNHEY and CDR2 SVGEGT. Trimming left V 2 bases short and J 15 bases short, with 14 bases between. CDR3 size: 12 residues. The CDR3 coding sequence is TGTGCCAGCAGTTACGGCGGGGCTGGCCGGTTCTTC. Translated: CASSYGGAGRFF.

This clonotype was detected once. The chain employs TRBV6-5 and TRBJ1-1, with unresolved D. The germline V gene encodes CDR1 MNHEY and CDR2 SVGAGI. This CDR3 comprises 13 residues. Trimming shortened V by 5 bases and J by 0 bases, and 7 bases separated the two germline ends. CDR3 residues: CASSKKMNTEAFF. CDR3 DNA: TGTGCCAGCAGTAAGAAAATGAACACTGAAGCTTTCTTT.

This rearrangement joins TRBV5-1 to TRBJ1-1; TRBD1 matches at 7 bases. This CDR3 has 15 residues. Germline V gene sequence: CDR1 SGHRS, CDR2 YFSETQ. Losses at the gene ends were 0 bases for V and 0 bases for J; bases not matched to a gene: 2. CDR3 region: CASSLGQGVNTEAFF. In DNA, the CDR3 is TGCGCCAGCAGCTTGGGACAGGGTGTGAACACTGAAGCTTTCTTT.

The rearrangement uses TRBV6-1 and TRBJ1-2, with TRBD1 as a possible D gene (6 bases). This CDR3 region has 11 residues. The germline V gene encodes CDR1 MNHNS and CDR2 SASEGT. The germline V and J ends were trimmed by 4 bases and 8 bases, with 8 bases remaining between them. CDR3 region: CASSATGGYTF. The CDR3 DNA reads as TGTGCCAGCAGTGCCACAGGGGGCTACACCTTC.

In its sample, this clonotype was seen many times. This sequence joins TRBV11-2 and TRBJ1-1; the D gene is possibly TRBD1 (5 bases). The germline CDR1 and CDR2 sequences are SGHAT and FQNNGV. V was shortened by 3 bases and J by 4 bases, with 12 bases between the two germline ends. CDR3 length: 14 amino acids. The CDR3 sequence: CASSFSGSGTEAFF. The CDR3 DNA follows: TGTGCCAGCAGCTTTTCAGGGAGCGGCACTGAAGCTTTCTTT.

This chain joins TRBV6-6 and TRBJ2-7, with D perhaps TRBD1 (6 bases). The CDR3 is 14 amino acids. Trimming left V 0 bases short and J 5 bases short, with 11 bases between. In germline, CDR1 is MNHNY, CDR2 SVGAGI (reference sequence). The CDR3 loop reads CASSYSEQGHEQYF. CDR3 in DNA: TGTGCCAGCAGTTACTCCGAACAGGGACACGAGCAGTACTTC.

J is TRBJ2-1 and V is TRBV5-8, with a tentative D call TRBD1 (5 bases). CDR3 length: 15 amino acids. The ends were cut back, 0 bases at V and 4 bases at J, with 11 bases in the middle. The germline V gene has CDR1 SGHTS and CDR2 YDEGEE. The CDR3 loop is CASSLVTRVYNEQFF. The CDR3 nucleotides are TGTGCCAGCAGCTTGGTAACCAGGGTTTACAATGAGCAGTTCTTC.

This clonotype was observed a handful of times. The V gene is TRBV19, the J gene TRBJ1-1, with D maybe TRBD1 (5 bases). The CDR3 spans 12 residues. V gave up 11 bases and J gave up 0 bases, with 10 bases separating them. Germline V CDR1 and CDR2: LNHDA, SQIVND (reference sequence). CDR3 protein: CAADSLNTEAFF. The CDR3 nucleotides are TGTGCCGCCGACAGCTTGAACACTGAAGCTTTCTTT.

This clonotype was recorded many times. The chain is built from TRBV7-2 and TRBJ1-2; TRBD1 matches 9 bases. V lost 2 bases and J lost 4; bases outside the gene matches: 8. The CDR3 runs to 16 residues. CDR1 is SGHTA and CDR2 is FQGNSA in the germline V gene. CDR3 DNA sequence: TGTGCCAGCAGCTTAAGCGGTGGACAGGGGAGCTATGGCTACACCTTC. Encoded protein: CASSLSGGQGSYGYTF.

The genes are TRBV5-1 and TRBJ1-2; 10 nucleotides line up with TRBD1. V was clipped by 4 bases and J by 2 bases; unmatched bases: 17. Germline V lookup: CDR1 SGHRS, CDR2 YFSETQ. This CDR3 is 19 amino acids long. For the CDR3, the DNA is TGCGCCAGCAGCCATCAACCAAAGACAGGGGGCAAAGGGAACTATGGCTACACCTTC. Amino acids: CASSHQPKTGGKGNYGYTF.

This clonotype was seen a few times. This chain connects TRBV7-8 to TRBJ1-4; 7 bases match TRBD1. Germline V gene sequence: CDR1 SGHVS, CDR2 FQNEAQ. V shed 2 bases, J shed 14 bases, and the junction held 8 bases outside the gene matches. This CDR3 region has 13 residues. The CDR3 region has the DNA TGTGCCAGCAGCTTACAGGCAGGGGGGGGCCTGTTTTTT. Its translation: CASSLQAGGGLFF.

This rearrangement joins TRBV5-1 to TRBJ2-1; a weak D match, TRBD1 (6 bases). The CDR3 covers 14 residues. V lost 3 bases to trimming and J lost 7 bases, with 14 bases between them. Germline V gene lookup returns CDR1 SGHRS and CDR2 YFSETQ. The CDR3 DNA is TGCGCCAGCAGCTCTGGCAGGGGTCGGAATGAGCAGTTCTTC. Protein sequence: CASSSGRGRNEQFF.

This chain joins TRBV7-6 and TRBJ2-2; D may match TRBD1 or TRBD2 (6 bases each). With 5 bases removed from V and 4 bases from J, the gap between germline ends came to 17 bases. This CDR3 spans 16 amino acids. Germline assignment: CDR1 SGHVS and CDR2 FNYEAQ. This CDR3 is CASSTIGGPRTGELFF. As DNA, the CDR3 is TGTGCCAGCAGCACTATCGGGGGCCCCCGCACCGGGGAGCTGTTTTTT.

This clonotype was picked up many times. The chain links TRBV14 to TRBJ2-2; 11 bases agree with TRBD1. The CDR3 runs to 15 residues. Germline CDR1 and CDR2: SGHDN and FVKESK. With V trimmed by 4 bases and J by 5 bases, 3 bases remained unmatched. CDR3 region: CASSRDRGVTGELFF. For the CDR3, the DNA is TGTGCCAGCAGCCGGGACAGGGGGGTTACCGGGGAGCTGTTTTTT.

The sample holds a few counts of this clonotype. The chain uses TRBV2 and TRBJ1-6, with D possibly being TRBD1 (6 bases). Trimming removed 1 base from V and 0 bases from J, with 7 bases in between. The length of the CDR3 is 16 residues. CDR1 is SNHLY and CDR2 is FYNNEI in the germline V gene. CDR3 amino acids: CASSEGRGSYNSPLHF. Written as DNA, the CDR3 is TGTGCCAGCAGTGAAGGCAGGGGCTCCTATAATTCACCCCTCCACTTT.

This sequence joins TRBV7-3 and TRBJ2-2; D unresolved. The germline V gene encodes CDR1 SGHTA and CDR2 FQGTGA. The V gene lost 1 base and the J gene lost 4 bases, with 13 bases spanning the gap. The CDR3 contains 16 residues. Here the CDR3 reads CASSLKSRVLTGELFF. The CDR3 DNA sequence: TGTGCCAGCAGCTTAAAGTCCCGGGTCCTCACCGGGGAGCTGTTTTTT.

The chain uses TRBV6-5 and TRBJ2-3, with TRBD2 identical over 7 bases. Trimming took 0 bases from V and 0 from J; bases not matched to a gene: 9. The CDR3 is made up of 18 amino acids. CDR1 and CDR2 (germline): MNHEY, SVGAGI. The CDR3 loop reads CASSYSFELATSTDTQYF. For the CDR3, the DNA is TGTGCCAGCAGTTACTCCTTCGAACTAGCGACTAGCACAGATACGCAGTATTTT.

A remark on this clonotype: With a much larger clone just one base away, this may be a read error. The chain links TRBV11-2 to TRBJ1-1; no firm D call. This CDR3 comprises 16 residues. CDR1 SGHAT and CDR2 FQNNGV come from the germline V gene. The CDR3 DNA sequence: TGTGCCAACAGCTTAAAATTCGGGCTAGTGAACACTGAAGCTTTCTTT. This codes for CANSLKFGLVNTEAFF.

This chain joins TRBV15 and TRBJ1-2, with 8 positions matching TRBD1. This CDR3 is 16 amino acids long. Germline values: CDR1 LNHNV, CDR2 YYDKDF (reference sequence). J gave up 3 bases and V 4 bases, and 10 bases lay outside the gene matches. The CDR3 DNA follows: TGTGCCACCAGCAACATGACGACAGGGGTTGACTATGGCTACACCTTC. Translating gives CATSNMTTGVDYGYTF.

The V call is TRBV4-1, the J call TRBJ2-5; TRBD1 matches 7 bases. This CDR3 has 15 amino acids. The germline V gene has CDR1 MGHRA and CDR2 YSYEKL. Trimming took 0 bases from V and 1 from J; bases not matched to a gene: 2. As DNA, the CDR3 is TGCGCCAGCAGCCAAGAGGGGACAGTCCAAGAGACCCAGTACTTC. This translates into CASSQEGTVQETQYF.

The chain uses TRBV7-2 and TRBJ1-1; D is perhaps TRBD1 (5 bases). V lost 5 bases and J 8 bases, leaving 9 bases between the germline ends. CDR3 length equals 11 residues. Germline lookup yields CDR1 SGHTA and CDR2 FQGNSA. CDR3 sequence reads: CASSPGAEAFF. CDR3 DNA sequence: TGTGCCAGCAGCCCCGGGGCCGAAGCTTTCTTT.

This clonotype was detected a few times. The V call is TRBV29-1, the J call TRBJ2-5; tentative D call: TRBD1 (5 bases). The CDR3 consists of 12 residues. CDR1 and CDR2 from the germline V gene are SQVTM and ANQGSEA. Trimming removed 7 bases from V and 0 bases from J, with 9 bases in between. Here the CDR3 reads CSAQGYQETQYF. Written as DNA, the CDR3 is TGCAGCGCCCAGGGCTACCAAGAGACCCAGTACTTC. Filled out from reference TRBV29-1 and TRBJ2-5, the complete variable domain reads SAVISQKPSRDICQRGTSLTIQCQVDSQVTMMFWYRQQPGQSLTLIATANQGSEATYESGFVIDKFPISRPNLTFSTLTVSNMSPEDSSIYLCSAQGYQETQYFGPGTRLLVL.

The chain joins TRBV11-2 to TRBJ2-2, with D possibly being TRBD2 (5 bases). CDR1 is SGHAT and CDR2 is FQNNGV in the germline V gene. The CDR3 runs to 14 residues. Between the trimmed V and J ends, which lost 1 base and 5 bases, there was a span of 8 bases. CDR3 in DNA: TGTGCCAGCAGCTTAGCGGGGTTGACCGGGGAGCTGTTTTTT. Amino acid sequence: CASSLAGLTGELFF.

This clonotype was seen only a few times. J is TRBJ1-2 and V is TRBV25-1, with TRBD1 matching over 9 bases. There are 14 residues in the CDR3. Germline V CDR1 and CDR2: MGHDK, SYGVNS. The ends lost 6 bases at V and 4 bases at J; junction bases unmatched: 6. The CDR3 loop reads CASRSGTGIYGYTF. The CDR3 DNA follows: TGTGCCAGCAGGAGTGGGACAGGGATCTATGGCTACACCTTC.